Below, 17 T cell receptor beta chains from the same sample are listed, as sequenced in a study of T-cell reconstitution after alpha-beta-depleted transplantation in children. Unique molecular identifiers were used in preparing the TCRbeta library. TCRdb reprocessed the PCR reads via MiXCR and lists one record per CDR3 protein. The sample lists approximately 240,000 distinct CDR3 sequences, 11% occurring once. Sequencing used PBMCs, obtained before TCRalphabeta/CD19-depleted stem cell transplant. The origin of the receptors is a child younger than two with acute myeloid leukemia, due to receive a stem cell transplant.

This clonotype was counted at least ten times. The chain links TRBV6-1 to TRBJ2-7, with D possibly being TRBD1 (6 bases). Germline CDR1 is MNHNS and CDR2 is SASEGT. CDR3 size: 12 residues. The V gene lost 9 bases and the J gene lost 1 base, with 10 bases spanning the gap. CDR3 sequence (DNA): TGTGCCAGTGCCACAGGGTCCTACGAGCAGTACTTC. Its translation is CASATGSYEQYF.

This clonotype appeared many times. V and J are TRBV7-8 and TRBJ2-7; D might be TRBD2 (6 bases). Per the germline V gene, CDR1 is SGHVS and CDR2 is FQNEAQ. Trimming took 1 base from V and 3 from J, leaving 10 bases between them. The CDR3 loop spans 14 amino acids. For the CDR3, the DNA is TGTGCCAGCAGCTTAGTTTGGGAGGACTACGAGCAGTACTTC. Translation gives CASSLVWEDYEQYF.

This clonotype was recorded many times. The CDR3 DNA is TGCGCCAGCAGCACAGGGATATTCGGGGAGCTGTTTTTT. It is translated as CASSTGIFGELFF. V usage is TRBV5-1 and J usage is TRBJ2-2; possibly TRBD1 for D (6 bases). V was shortened by 4 bases and J by 7 bases, with 11 bases between the two germline ends. Germline values: CDR1 SGHRS, CDR2 YFSETQ. The CDR3 runs 13 residues.

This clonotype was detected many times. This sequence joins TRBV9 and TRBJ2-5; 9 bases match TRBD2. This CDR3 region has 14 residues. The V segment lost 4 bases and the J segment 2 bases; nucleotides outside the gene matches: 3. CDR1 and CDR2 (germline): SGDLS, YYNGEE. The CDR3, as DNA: TGTGCCAGCAGCCCCACTAGCGGGCAAGAGACCCAGTACTTC. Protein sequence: CASSPTSGQETQYF. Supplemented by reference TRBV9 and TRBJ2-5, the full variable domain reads DSGVTQTPKHLITATGQRVTLRCSPRSGDLSVYWYQQSLDQGLQFLIQYYNGEERAKGNILERFSAQQFPDLHSELNLSSLELGDSALYFCASSPTSGQETQYFGPGTRLLVL.

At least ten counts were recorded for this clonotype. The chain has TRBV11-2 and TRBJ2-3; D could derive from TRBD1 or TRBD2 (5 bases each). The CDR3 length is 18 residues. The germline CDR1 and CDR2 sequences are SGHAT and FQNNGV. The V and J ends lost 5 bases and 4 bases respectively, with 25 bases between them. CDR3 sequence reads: CASSPVWDLRGWADTQYF. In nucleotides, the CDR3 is TGTGCCAGCAGCCCAGTTTGGGACCTCCGTGGTTGGGCAGATACGCAGTATTTT.

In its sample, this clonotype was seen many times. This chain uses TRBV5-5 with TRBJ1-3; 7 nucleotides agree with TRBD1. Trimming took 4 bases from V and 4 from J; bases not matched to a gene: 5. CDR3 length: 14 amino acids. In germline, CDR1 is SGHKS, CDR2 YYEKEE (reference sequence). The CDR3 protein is CASSKGQPGNTIYF. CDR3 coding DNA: TGTGCCAGCAGCAAGGGACAGCCCGGAAACACCATATATTTT.

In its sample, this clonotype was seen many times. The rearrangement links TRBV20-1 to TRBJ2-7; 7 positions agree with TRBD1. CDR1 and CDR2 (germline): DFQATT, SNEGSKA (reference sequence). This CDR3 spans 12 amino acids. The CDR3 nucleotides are TGCAGCGTCTCCGGGACAGCTTACGAGCAGTACTTC. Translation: CSVSGTAYEQYF.

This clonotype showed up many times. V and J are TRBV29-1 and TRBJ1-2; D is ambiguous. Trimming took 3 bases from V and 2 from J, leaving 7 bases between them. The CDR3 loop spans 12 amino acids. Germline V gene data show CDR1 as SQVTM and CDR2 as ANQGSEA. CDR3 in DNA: TGCAGCGTTGACGGTCCAAACTATGGCTACACCTTC. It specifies CSVDGPNYGYTF. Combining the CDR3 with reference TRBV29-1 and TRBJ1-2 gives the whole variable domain SAVISQKPSRDICQRGTSLTIQCQVDSQVTMMFWYRQQPGQSLTLIATANQGSEATYESGFVIDKFPISRPNLTFSTLTVSNMSPEDSSIYLCSVDGPNYGYTFGSGTRLTVV.

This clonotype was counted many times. The CDR3 bases are TGCGCCAGCAGCTTGGAAGCCTTAGGCGAGCAGTACTTC. Its translation: CASSLEALGEQYF. The chain combines TRBV5-1 with TRBJ2-7; D remains unclear. Germline V gene sequence: CDR1 SGHRS, CDR2 YFSETQ. V lost 0 bases and J 6 bases, leaving 10 bases between the germline ends. CDR3 size: 13 residues.

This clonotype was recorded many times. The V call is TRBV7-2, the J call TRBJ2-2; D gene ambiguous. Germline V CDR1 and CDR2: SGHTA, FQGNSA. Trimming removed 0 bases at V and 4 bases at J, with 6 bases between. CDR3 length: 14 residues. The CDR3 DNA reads TGTGCCAGCAGCTTAGCTATAGGCACCGGGGAGCTGTTTTTT. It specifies CASSLAIGTGELFF.

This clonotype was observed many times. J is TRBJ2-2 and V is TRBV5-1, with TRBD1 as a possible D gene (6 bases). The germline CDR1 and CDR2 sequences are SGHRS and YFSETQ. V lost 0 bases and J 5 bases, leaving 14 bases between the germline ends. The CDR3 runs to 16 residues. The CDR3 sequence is CASSLGQVRSTGELFF. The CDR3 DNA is TGCGCCAGCAGCTTGGGACAGGTTCGTTCGACCGGGGAGCTGTTTTTT.

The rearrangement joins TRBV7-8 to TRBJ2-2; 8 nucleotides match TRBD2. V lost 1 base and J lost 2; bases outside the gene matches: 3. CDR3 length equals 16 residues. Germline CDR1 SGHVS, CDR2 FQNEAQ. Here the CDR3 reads CASSLVLADNTGELFF. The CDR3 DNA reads TGTGCCAGCAGCTTAGTACTAGCGGATAACACCGGGGAGCTGTTTTTT.

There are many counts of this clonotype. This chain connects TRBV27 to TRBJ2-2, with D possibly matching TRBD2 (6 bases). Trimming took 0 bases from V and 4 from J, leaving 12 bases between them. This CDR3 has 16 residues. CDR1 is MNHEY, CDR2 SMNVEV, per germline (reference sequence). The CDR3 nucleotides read TGTGCCAGCAGTTTATCGGTCGGGAGTACCACCGGGGAGCTGTTTTTT. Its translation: CASSLSVGSTTGELFF.

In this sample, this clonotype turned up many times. The CDR3 is CASSRRAGQQFF. In DNA, the CDR3 is TGCGCCAGCAGCCGGCGGGCGGGCCAGCAGTTCTTC. The chain uses TRBV5-1 and TRBJ2-1; tentatively, D is TRBD2 (5 bases). Germline CDR1 SGHRS, CDR2 YFSETQ. V was clipped by 4 bases and J by 11 bases, with 13 bases between them. This CDR3 is 12 amino acids long.

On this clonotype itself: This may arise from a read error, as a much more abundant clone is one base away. The CDR3 protein is CASSPKTGTTPDHGYSF. In DNA form, the CDR3 reads TGTGCCAGCAGCCCTAAAACAGGCACCACACCGGATCATGGCTACTCCTTC. J is TRBJ1-2 and V is TRBV3-1; weak D call: TRBD1 (5 bases). The germline V gene encodes CDR1 LGHDT and CDR2 YNNKEL (reference sequence). The CDR3 covers 17 residues.

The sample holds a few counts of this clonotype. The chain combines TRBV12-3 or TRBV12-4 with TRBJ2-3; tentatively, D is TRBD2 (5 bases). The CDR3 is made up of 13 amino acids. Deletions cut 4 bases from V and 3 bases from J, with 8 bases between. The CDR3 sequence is CASSWERTDTQYF. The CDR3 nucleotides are TGTGCCAGCAGTTGGGAGAGGACAGATACGCAGTATTTT.

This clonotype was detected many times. The DNA for the CDR3 is TGTGCCAGCACCAAGGACCCTAAAGAGACCCAGTACTTC. Its protein product is CASTKDPKETQYF. V gene TRBV5-4 combines with J gene TRBJ2-5; D gene unclear. The germline CDR1 and CDR2 sequences are SGHNT and YYREEE (reference sequence). V lost 6 bases to trimming and J lost 3 bases, with 12 bases between them. The CDR3 sequence is 13 residues long.